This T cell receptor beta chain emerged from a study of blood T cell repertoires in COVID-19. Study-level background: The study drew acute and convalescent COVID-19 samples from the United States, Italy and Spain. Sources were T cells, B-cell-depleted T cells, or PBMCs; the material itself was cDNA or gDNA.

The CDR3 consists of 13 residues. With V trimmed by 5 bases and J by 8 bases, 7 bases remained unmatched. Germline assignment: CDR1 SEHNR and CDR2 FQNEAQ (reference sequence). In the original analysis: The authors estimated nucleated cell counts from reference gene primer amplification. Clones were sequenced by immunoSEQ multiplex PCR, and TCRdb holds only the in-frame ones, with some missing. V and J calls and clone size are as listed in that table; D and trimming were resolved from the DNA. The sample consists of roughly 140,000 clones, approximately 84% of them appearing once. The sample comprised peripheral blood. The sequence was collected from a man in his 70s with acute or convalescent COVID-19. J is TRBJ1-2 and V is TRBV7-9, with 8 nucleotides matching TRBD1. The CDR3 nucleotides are TGTGCCAGCAGCCGACAGGGGCGAGACGGCTACACCTTC. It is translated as CASSRQGRDGYTF. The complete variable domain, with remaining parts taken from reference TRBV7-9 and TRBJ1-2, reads DTGVSQNPRHKITKRGQNVTFRCDPISEHNRLYWYRQTLGQGPEFLTYFQNEAQLEKSRLLSDRFSAERPKGSFSTLEIQRTEQGDSAMYLCASSRQGRDGYTFGSGTRLTVV.